The TCR beta chain under discussion was sequenced for a study of T cell changes during pregnancy in multiple sclerosis. Assay: immunoSEQ multiplex PCR; the TCRdb copy retains only in-frame clones and omits some. The table has about 29,000 clones, more than 90% seen once. The length of the CDR3 is 15 residues. CDR1 is MNHEY and CDR2 is SMNVEV in the germline V gene (reference sequence). V lost 5 bases to trimming and J lost 0 bases, with 11 bases between them. The chain is built from TRBV27 and TRBJ1-3; D is perhaps TRBD1 (6 bases). The sequences come from CD8+ T cells from peripheral blood mononuclear cells, collected before pregnancy. This TCR derives from a female donor with multiple sclerosis, enrolled in a pregnancy study. The CDR3 loop is CASSTTGSSGNTIYF. The CDR3 DNA sequence: TGTGCCAGCAGTACGACAGGAAGCTCTGGAAACACCATATATTTT.